The rows below give T cell receptor beta chains drawn from one sample of a study of blood T cells in healthy people across ages. TCRdb re-analysed the 5' RACE reads in MiXCR, keeping a single row per CDR3 protein. This sample has 1.5 million to 2 million distinct CDR3 sequences, with around 35% found just once. Sequencing used blood. Receptors originate from a woman younger than 45 in good health. CDR3s include the opening cysteine and the closing phenylalanine or tryptophan. A D gene is named only where the DNA matches it firmly. Not every row has a clone size; where given, it reads once, few, many or a size class.

V: TRBV13; size: NA; J: TRBJ2-1; length: 13; D: NA; DNA: TGTGCCGGCAGCTTAGAGTCGTACAATGAGCAGTTCTTC; CDR3: CAGSLESYNEQFF
V: TRBV20-1; size: NA; J: TRBJ2-1; length: 15; D: TRBD1; DNA: TGCAGTGCTACATTGGGGACAGGGGGCTACAATGAGCAGTTCTTC; CDR3: CSATLGTGGYNEQFF
V: TRBV24-1; size: NA; J: TRBJ2-7; length: 12; D: TRBD2; DNA: TGTGCCACCAGCCCGGGAGGCTACGAGCAGTACTTC; CDR3: CATSPGGYEQYF
V: TRBV30; size: NA; J: TRBJ1-1; length: 16; D: TRBD1; DNA: TGTGCCTGGAGTTTGTGGTCTCAGGGGGCGAACACTGAAGCTTTCTTT; CDR3: CAWSLWSQGANTEAFF
V: TRBV6-1; size: few; J: TRBJ2-7; length: 15; D: NA; DNA: TGTGCCAGCAGTGACACGGGTCAGGGGCTCAACGAGCAGTACTTC; CDR3: CASSDTGQGLNEQYF
V: TRBV29-1; size: few; J: TRBJ1-1; length: 13; D: TRBD1; DNA: TGCAGCGTTGAAGGACAGGGGGGCACTGAAGCTTTCTTT; CDR3: CSVEGQGGTEAFF
V: TRBV2; size: NA; J: TRBJ2-6; length: 18; D: TRBD1; DNA: TGTGCCAGCAGTACCGGAAGGAACAGGGGCTCTGGGGCCAACGTCCTGACTTTC; CDR3: CASSTGRNRGSGANVLTF
V: TRBV24-1; size: NA; J: TRBJ2-7; length: 12; D: NA; DNA: TGTGCCGCGGGACCTAGCGAGTACGAGCAGTACTTC; CDR3: CAAGPSEYEQYF
V: TRBV5-1; size: few; J: TRBJ2-4; length: 14; D: TRBD1; DNA: TGCGCCAGCAGCACTAGAGGGGGCCAATACATTCAGTACTTC; CDR3: CASSTRGGQYIQYF
V: TRBV27; size: NA; J: TRBJ1-6; length: 15; D: NA; DNA: TGTGCCAGCAGCACATCCAGGGCCCTGGGCTCACCCCTCCACTTT; CDR3: CASSTSRALGSPLHF
V: TRBV9; size: NA; J: TRBJ2-1; length: 14; D: NA; DNA: TGTGCCAGCAGCCCTCGGGATCTCTACAATGAGCAGTTCTTC; CDR3: CASSPRDLYNEQFF
V: TRBV7-9; size: few; J: TRBJ2-7; length: 16; D: NA; DNA: TGTGCCAGCAGCTTCGTGAGCGCTCGAGACTCCTACGAGCAGTACTTC; CDR3: CASSFVSARDSYEQYF
V: TRBV9; size: few; J: TRBJ1-2; length: 14; D: NA; DNA: TGTGCCAGCAGCCCGAAACAGGGTAACTATGGCTACACCTTC; CDR3: CASSPKQGNYGYTF
V: TRBV20-1; size: NA; J: TRBJ2-1; length: 15; D: TRBD2; DNA: TGCAGTGCACTAGCGGGAGCTTCCTCCTACAATGAGCAGTTCTTC; CDR3: CSALAGASSYNEQFF
V: TRBV12-3/TRBV12-4; size: NA; J: TRBJ1-3; length: 15; D: TRBD1; DNA: TGTGCCAGCAGTGTGGGACAGGTCTCTGGAAACACCATATATTTT; CDR3: CASSVGQVSGNTIYF
V: TRBV7-9; size: NA; J: TRBJ1-1; length: 15; D: NA; DNA: TGTGCCAGCAGCCCACGAAACAGGGTCGGCACTGAAGCTTTCTTT; CDR3: CASSPRNRVGTEAFF
V: TRBV9; size: NA; J: TRBJ2-1; length: 12; D: NA; DNA: TGTGCCAGCAGCGCGTTCAGACGCAGGCAGTTCTTC; CDR3: CASSAFRRRQFF
V: TRBV28; size: NA; J: TRBJ2-3; length: 17; D: TRBD2; DNA: TGTGCCACTCTCTCCCGGACTAGCGGGAGGCCCACAGATACGCAGTATTTT; CDR3: CATLSRTSGRPTDTQYF
V: TRBV28; size: few; J: TRBJ2-7; length: 13; D: NA; DNA: TGTGCCAGCGGAAGGGCCAGGAACTACGAGCAGTACTTC; CDR3: CASGRARNYEQYF
V: TRBV20-1; size: NA; J: TRBJ2-5; length: 11; D: NA; DNA: TGCAGTGCTATTGTTCAAGAGACCCAGTACTTC; CDR3: CSAIVQETQYF
V: TRBV19; size: NA; J: TRBJ2-7; length: 13; D: NA; DNA: TGTGCCAGTAGTATTGCGGACACCTACGAGCAGTACTTC; CDR3: CASSIADTYEQYF
V: TRBV12-3/TRBV12-4; size: NA; J: TRBJ2-7; length: 13; D: TRBD1; DNA: TGTGCCAGCACGGACAGGGGGCCGGGGGAGCAGTACTTC; CDR3: CASTDRGPGEQYF
V: TRBV29-1; size: NA; J: TRBJ2-2; length: 14; D: NA; DNA: TGCAGCGTTGAGGGAAGGGGCCGGGCCGGGGAGCTGTTTTTT; CDR3: CSVEGRGRAGELFF
V: TRBV5-1; size: few; J: TRBJ2-7; length: 16; D: TRBD2; DNA: TGCGCCAGCAGCTTAGTAATGGGACTATCCACCTACGAGCAGTACTTC; CDR3: CASSLVMGLSTYEQYF
V: TRBV9; size: few; J: TRBJ2-7; length: 15; D: TRBD1; DNA: TGTGCCAGCAGCGTAGAGGGACAGGAAACCTACGAGCAGTACTTC; CDR3: CASSVEGQETYEQYF
V: TRBV7-7; size: NA; J: TRBJ2-7; length: 15; D: NA; DNA: TGTGCCAGCAGCCCGGACGACAGGTTTTCCTACGAGCAGTACTTC; CDR3: CASSPDDRFSYEQYF
V: TRBV7-6; size: few; J: TRBJ1-6; length: 14; D: TRBD1; DNA: TGTGCCAGCAGCCGGACAGGGGGCAGGTCACCCCTCCACTTT; CDR3: CASSRTGGRSPLHF
V: TRBV10-3; size: few; J: TRBJ2-7; length: 15; D: TRBD2; DNA: TGTGCCACCGGGACTAGGGGGATCCCAAGCCACGAGCAGTACTTC; CDR3: CATGTRGIPSHEQYF
V: TRBV20-1; size: few; J: TRBJ2-7; length: 13; D: TRBD2; DNA: TGCAGTGCTACTAGCGGGGGGTCCAACGAGCAGTACTTC; CDR3: CSATSGGSNEQYF
V: TRBV29-1; size: NA; J: TRBJ2-5; length: 13; D: TRBD1; DNA: TGCAGCCTATGGACAGGTGATCAAGAGACCCAGTACTTC; CDR3: CSLWTGDQETQYF
V: TRBV6-6; size: NA; J: TRBJ1-1; length: 13; D: NA; DNA: TGTGCCAGCGATCCAGGGGCGAACACTGAAGCTTTCTTT; CDR3: CASDPGANTEAFF
V: TRBV20-1; size: NA; J: TRBJ2-1; length: 13; D: NA; DNA: TGCAGTGCTAGAGATACCGGGGTTAATGAGCAGTTCTTC; CDR3: CSARDTGVNEQFF
V: TRBV2; size: NA; J: TRBJ1-5; length: 14; D: NA; DNA: TGTGCCAGCAGTGAAACCAATAGCAATCAGCCCCAGCATTTT; CDR3: CASSETNSNQPQHF
V: TRBV28; size: NA; J: TRBJ1-2; length: 15; D: NA; DNA: TGTGCCAGCAGTTTCGGGAAGGGGGGAATCTATGGCTACACCTTC; CDR3: CASSFGKGGIYGYTF